Listed here are 4 T cell receptor beta chains from one sample, sequenced in a study of CD8 T cells in ankylosing spondylitis. Which antigens these TCRs recognize remains unknown. Study observations and caveats: A TCR beta motif of roughly eight highly homologous variants appeared characteristic of ankylosing spondylitis blood.

Using its own MiXCR run on the 5' RACE reads, TCRdb lists one record per CDR3 protein. The table has 750,000 to 850,000 distinct CDR3 sequences, 10% to 15% seen once; the top ten hold roughly 0.51%. The sample taken for sequencing was blood, either unsorted or a sorted T cell fraction (not recorded which). The receptor set was obtained from a male donor with ankylosing spondylitis.

This clonotype was found many times. V and J are TRBV5-1 and TRBJ2-7; D unresolved. Germline CDR1 is SGHRS and CDR2 is YFSETQ. Trimming removed 4 bases at V and 4 bases at J, with 15 bases between. This CDR3 is built from 14 residues. CDR3 DNA: TGCGCCAGCAGCGAAGTTATGGGAACTTACGAGCAGTACTTC. Protein sequence: CASSEVMGTYEQYF.

The V call is TRBV4-3, the J call TRBJ1-4; D is unresolved. The CDR3 covers 16 residues. Germline assignment: CDR1 LGHNA and CDR2 YSLEER. V was clipped by 0 bases and J by 8 bases, with 16 bases between them. The CDR3 sequence: CASSQESVGDGEKLFF. CDR3 DNA sequence: TGCGCCAGCAGCCAAGAGTCGGTCGGCGATGGGGAAAAACTGTTTTTT.

This clonotype showed up many times. The gene calls are TRBV5-1 and TRBJ2-7, with D unclear. V gave up 4 bases and J gave up 0 bases, with 14 bases separating them. Germline V gene lookup returns CDR1 SGHRS and CDR2 YFSETQ. The CDR3 length is 15 residues. CDR3 in amino acids: CASSLGTVYSYEQYF. CDR3 in DNA: TGCGCCAGCAGCCTGGGAACAGTCTACTCCTACGAGCAGTACTTC. Filled out from reference TRBV5-1 and TRBJ2-7, the complete variable domain reads KAGVTQTPRYLIKTRGQQVTLSCSPISGHRSVSWYQQTPGQGLQFLFEYFSETQRNKGNFPGRFSGRQFSNSRSEMNVSTLELGDSALYLCASSLGTVYSYEQYFGPGTRLTVT.

This sequence joins TRBV12-3 or TRBV12-4 and TRBJ2-1; D might be TRBD1 (5 bases). The ends were cut back, 3 bases at V and 8 bases at J, with 14 bases in the middle. CDR3 length equals 14 residues. The CDR3 is CASSFQQVAYEQFF. Written as DNA, the CDR3 is TGTGCCAGCAGTTTCCAACAGGTGGCCTATGAGCAGTTCTTC.